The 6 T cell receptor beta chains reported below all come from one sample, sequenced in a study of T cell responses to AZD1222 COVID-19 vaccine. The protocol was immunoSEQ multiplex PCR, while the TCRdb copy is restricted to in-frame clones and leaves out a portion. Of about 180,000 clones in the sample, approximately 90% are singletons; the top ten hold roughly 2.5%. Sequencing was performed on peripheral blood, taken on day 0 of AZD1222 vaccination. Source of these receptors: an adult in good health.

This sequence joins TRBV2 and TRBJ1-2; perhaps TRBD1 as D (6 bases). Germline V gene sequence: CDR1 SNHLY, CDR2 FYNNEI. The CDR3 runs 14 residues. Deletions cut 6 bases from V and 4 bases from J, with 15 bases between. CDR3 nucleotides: TGTGCCAGCAGAAACCAGACAGGATCCTATGGCTACACCTTC. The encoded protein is CASRNQTGSYGYTF.

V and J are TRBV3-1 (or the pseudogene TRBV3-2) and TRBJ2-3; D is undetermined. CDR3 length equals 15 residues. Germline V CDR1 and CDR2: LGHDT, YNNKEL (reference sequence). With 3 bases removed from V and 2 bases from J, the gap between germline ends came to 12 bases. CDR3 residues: CASSQFEGLTDTQYF. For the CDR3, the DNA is TGTGCCAGCAGCCAGTTTGAAGGGCTCACAGATACGCAGTATTTT.

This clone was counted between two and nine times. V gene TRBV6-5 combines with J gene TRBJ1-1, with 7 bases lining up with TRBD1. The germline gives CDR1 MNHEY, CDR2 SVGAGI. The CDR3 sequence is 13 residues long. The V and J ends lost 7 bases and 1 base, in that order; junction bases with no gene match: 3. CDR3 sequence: CASIGQANTEAFF. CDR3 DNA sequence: TGTGCCAGCATAGGACAGGCGAACACTGAAGCTTTCTTT.

CDR3 in amino acids: CASSFDSNTEAFF. The CDR3 bases are TGTGCCAGTTCGTTCGACTCGAACACTGAAGCTTTCTTT. The V gene is TRBV25-1, the J gene TRBJ1-1; D is undetermined. CDR3 length: 13 residues. Germline CDR1 is MGHDK and CDR2 is SYGVNS. The V gene lost 9 bases and the J gene lost 1 base, with 12 bases spanning the gap.

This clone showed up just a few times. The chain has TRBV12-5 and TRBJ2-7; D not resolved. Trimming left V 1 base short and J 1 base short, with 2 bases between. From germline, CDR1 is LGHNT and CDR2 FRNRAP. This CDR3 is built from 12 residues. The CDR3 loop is CASGLASYEQYF. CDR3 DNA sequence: TGTGCTAGTGGTTTGGCTTCCTACGAGCAGTACTTC. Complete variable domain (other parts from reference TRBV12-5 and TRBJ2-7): DARVTQTPRHKVTEMGQEVTMRCQPILGHNTVFWYRQTMMQGLELLAYFRNRAPLDDSGMPKDRFSAEMPDATLATLKIQPSEPRDSAVYFCASGLASYEQYFGPGTRLTVT.

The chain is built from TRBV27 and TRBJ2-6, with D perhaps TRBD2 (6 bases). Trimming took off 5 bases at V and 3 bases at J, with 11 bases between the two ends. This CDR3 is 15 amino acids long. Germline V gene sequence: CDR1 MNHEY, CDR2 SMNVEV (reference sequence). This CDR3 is CASSPGSFGANVLTF. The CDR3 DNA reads TGTGCCAGCAGTCCCGGGAGTTTTGGGGCCAACGTCCTGACTTTC. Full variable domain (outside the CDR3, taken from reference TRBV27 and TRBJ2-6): EAQVTQNPRYLITVTGKKLTVTCSQNMNHEYMSWYRQDPGLGLRQIYYSMNVEVTDKGDVPEGYKVSRKEKRNFPLILESPSPNQTSLYFCASSPGSFGANVLTFGAGSRLTVL.